The 21 T cell receptor beta chains given below trace back to one sample, sequenced in a study of T-cell memory formation after mild COVID-19. TCRdb itself ran the 5' RACE reads through MiXCR, one entry per CDR3 protein. This table has 300,000 to 350,000 distinct CDR3 sequences, roughly an eighth appearing once. Sample: PBMCs or a T cell subset sorted from them (not recorded which). Receptors originate from a young man who had mild COVID-19 (a few samples of this study predate the infection). Cell type and time point are not known.

This clonotype appeared a few times. V usage is TRBV5-1 and J usage is TRBJ1-2; TRBD1 aligns across 7 bases. The CDR3 has 15 residues. Germline trimming cut 6 bases from V and 4 bases from J; bases unmatched to any gene: 12. CDR1 and CDR2 from the germline V gene are SGHRS and YFSETQ. The CDR3 nucleotides read TGCGCCAGCACCCTTGGAGTATCAGGGGGCTATGGCTACACCTTC. This sequence encodes CASTLGVSGGYGYTF.

The chain combines TRBV20-1 with TRBJ2-1, with TRBD1 identical over 8 bases. V dropped 6 bases and J dropped 9; count of bases not matched to a gene: 7. The CDR3 is made up of 12 amino acids. From germline, CDR1 is DFQATT and CDR2 SNEGSKA (reference sequence). Here the CDR3 DNA reads TGCAGTGCCCCGCAGGGGGCGGGTGAGCAGTTCTTC. Translating it yields CSAPQGAGEQFF.

In DNA form, the CDR3 reads TGTGCCACCAGCAGAGATGCGTTGGGTCTCTACGAGCAGTACTTC. Translation gives CATSRDALGLYEQYF. The rearrangement links TRBV15 to TRBJ2-7; D is uncertain. Per germline, CDR1 LNHNV and CDR2 YYDKDF (reference sequence). The V gene lost 0 bases and the J gene lost 3 bases, with 12 bases spanning the gap. This CDR3 spans 15 amino acids.

J is TRBJ1-6 and V is TRBV18, with unresolved D. Looked up from germline, CDR1 is KGHSH and CDR2 is LQKENI. This CDR3 has 15 residues. Trimming stripped 3 bases from V and 5 bases from J, with 11 bases between. This CDR3 is CASSPSRADNSPLHF. DNA for the CDR3: TGTGCCAGCTCACCGTCCCGGGCCGATAATTCACCCCTCCACTTT.

This clonotype was seen a few times. J is TRBJ2-5 and V is TRBV24-1; 7 bases are a match to TRBD1. The CDR3 sequence is 16 residues long. The trim removed 3 bases at V and 1 base at J, leaving 7 bases unmatched. The germline gives CDR1 KGHDR, CDR2 SFDVKD. The chain's CDR3 is CATSDGDRSIQETQYF. In DNA form, the CDR3 reads TGTGCCACCAGTGATGGGGACAGAAGTATCCAAGAGACCCAGTACTTC.

The gene calls are TRBV4-1 and TRBJ1-2; D perhaps matches TRBD1 (6 bases). Trimming took 1 base from V and 7 from J, leaving 22 bases between them. Germline V gives CDR1 MGHRA, CDR2 YSYEKL. CDR3 length equals 17 residues. The DNA for the CDR3 is TGCGCCAGCAGCCAAGTTTCTTTGGGGGCTAGCTTGACTGGCTACACCTTC. Protein product: CASSQVSLGASLTGYTF.

The V gene is TRBV6-1, the J gene TRBJ1-2; TRBD1 is a possible D gene (5 bases). Trimming stripped 11 bases from V and 5 bases from J, with 12 bases between. The length of the CDR3 is 11 residues. Germline CDR1 is MNHNS and CDR2 is SASEGT. The CDR3 DNA reads TGTGCCGCCAGGGAGGCTTATGGCTACACCTTC. Residues: CAAREAYGYTF.

This clonotype was observed a handful of times. The CDR3 nucleotides read TGTGCCAGCAGTGAAGGTAACAGACCGAATGAAAAACTGTTTTTT. It is translated as CASSEGNRPNEKLFF. The chain employs TRBV6-1 and TRBJ1-4; D remains ambiguous. Germline V CDR1 and CDR2: MNHNS, SASEGT. This CDR3 spans 15 amino acids. The V end lost 1 base, the J end lost 5 bases, and 11 bases lay between the germline ends.

The genes are TRBV20-1 and TRBJ2-1; no reliable D call. The CDR3 extends over 13 amino acids. The germline V gene encodes CDR1 DFQATT and CDR2 SNEGSKA (reference sequence). Trimming removed 5 bases at V and 6 bases at J, with 14 bases between. The CDR3 here is CSAFFGTPNEQFF. The CDR3 DNA sequence: TGCAGTGCTTTTTTCGGCACTCCCAATGAGCAGTTCTTC.

The gene calls are TRBV6-1 and TRBJ2-7, with 8 bases lining up with TRBD2. This CDR3 region has 15 residues. Germline V CDR1 and CDR2: MNHNS, SASEGT. J was trimmed by 5 bases and V by 3 bases; bases with no gene match: 9. CDR3 amino acids: CASSDTGLGSHEQYF. The CDR3 nucleotides are TGTGCCAGCAGTGATACGGGACTAGGGTCTCACGAGCAGTACTTC.

The chain recombines TRBV5-1 with TRBJ2-3; 7 bases agree with TRBD2. V was pared by 3 bases and J by 3 bases, with 13 bases of the junction left unmatched. This CDR3 is 17 amino acids long. Looked up from germline, CDR1 is SGHRS and CDR2 is YFSETQ. This CDR3 is CASSSLGSGASTDTQYF. The DNA of the CDR3 is TGCGCCAGCAGCTCCCTTGGCAGCGGGGCCAGTACAGATACGCAGTATTTT.

On this clonotype: Just one base apart from a much larger clone, this may be a read error. V usage is TRBV2 and J usage is TRBJ1-2; perhaps TRBD1 as D (6 bases). The CDR3 spans 11 residues. Trimming cost V 6 bases and J 7 bases, with 9 bases left between them. Germline V gene data show CDR1 as SNHLY and CDR2 as FYNNEI. CDR3 sequence: CASSPGVGYTF. CDR3 sequence (DNA): TGTGCCAGCAGCCCAGGGGTTGGCTACACCTTC. Drawing the rest from reference TRBV2 and TRBJ1-2, the complete variable domain is EPEVTQTPSHQVTQMGQEVILRCVPISNHLYFYWYRQILGQKVEFLVSFYNNEISEKSEIFDDQFSVERPDGSNFTLKIRSTKLEDSAMYFCASSPGVGYTFGSGTRLTVV.

This clonotype was detected a few times. This chain connects TRBV6-6 to TRBJ2-1; 7 bases are a match to TRBD1. There are 14 residues in the CDR3. The ends lost 0 bases at V and 7 bases at J; junction bases unmatched: 3. The germline gives CDR1 MNHNY, CDR2 SVGAGI (reference sequence). The CDR3 loop is CASSYSGTENEQFF. CDR3 nucleotides: TGTGCCAGCAGTTACTCTGGGACAGAAAATGAGCAGTTCTTC.

This clonotype showed up just a few times. This chain links TRBV20-1 with TRBJ2-5; 13 nucleotides match TRBD2. CDR1 and CDR2 (germline): DFQATT, SNEGSKA (reference sequence). With 6 bases clipped from V and 5 bases from J, the junction kept 9 bases outside the gene matches. This CDR3 comprises 15 residues. CDR3 coding DNA: TGCAGTGCCGAAACCGGGACTAGCGGGGACGAGACCCAGTACTTC. It specifies CSAETGTSGDETQYF.

The rearrangement links TRBV7-2 to TRBJ2-3; D not resolved. The CDR3 runs to 12 residues. Trimming removed 3 bases from V and 4 bases from J, with 5 bases in between. Germline assignment: CDR1 SGHTA and CDR2 FQGNSA. The DNA of the CDR3 is TGTGCCAGCAGCTTCTCTGCAGATACGCAGTATTTT. This encodes CASSFSADTQYF. Drawing the rest from reference TRBV7-2 and TRBJ2-3, the complete variable domain is GAGVSQSPSNKVTEKGKDVELRCDPISGHTALYWYRQSLGQGLEFLIYFQGNSAPDKSGLPSDRFSAERTGGSVSTLTIQRTQQEDSAVYLCASSFSADTQYFGPGTRLTVL.

V usage is TRBV9 and J usage is TRBJ2-1; D tentatively reads TRBD1 or TRBD2 (6 bases each). CDR1 and CDR2 from the germline V gene are SGDLS and YYNGEE. CDR3 size: 14 residues. V was cut by 3 bases and J by 5 bases, with 12 bases left in between. The CDR3 sequence: CASSGTGRNNEQFF. The DNA of the CDR3 is TGTGCCAGCAGCGGCACAGGGAGGAACAATGAGCAGTTCTTC.

This clonotype was observed a few times. This rearrangement joins TRBV28 to TRBJ1-4; 7 bases map to TRBD1. This CDR3 contains 14 residues. The trim removed 6 bases at V and 5 bases at J, leaving 6 bases unmatched. CDR1 MDHEN and CDR2 SYDVKM come from the germline V gene. The CDR3, as DNA: TGTGCCAGCAGCACCGGGACAGTGAATGAAAAACTGTTTTTT. Protein sequence: CASSTGTVNEKLFF.

This clonotype occurred a few times. The chain combines TRBV4-2 with TRBJ2-5; D not resolved. The CDR3 runs to 13 residues. Germline V CDR1 and CDR2: LGHNA, YNFKEQ. Trimming cost V 2 bases and J 0 bases, with 4 bases left between them. The chain's CDR3 is CASSQKDQETQYF. The CDR3 bases are TGTGCCAGCAGCCAAAAAGACCAAGAGACCCAGTACTTC.

This clonotype was seen more than once but under ten times. The chain uses TRBV28 and TRBJ2-3; D remains ambiguous. Germline V gene data show CDR1 as MDHEN and CDR2 as SYDVKM. V was pared by 2 bases and J by 6 bases, with 12 bases between. The CDR3 length is 14 residues. The CDR3 DNA reads TGTGCCAGCAGTTTACCAGGCTCCGCCGATACGCAGTATTTT. Amino acid sequence: CASSLPGSADTQYF.

This clonotype was detected only a few times. The chain combines TRBV20-1 with TRBJ2-5; no firm D call. Trimming left V 4 bases short and J 5 bases short, with 14 bases between. Germline V gives CDR1 DFQATT, CDR2 SNEGSKA (reference sequence). The length of the CDR3 is 13 residues. CDR3 in DNA: TGCAGTGCTATAACCGAGCCGCGGGAGACCCAGTACTTC. As protein: CSAITEPRETQYF.

In its sample, this clonotype was seen a few times. This chain links TRBV5-4 with TRBJ2-7, with D possibly TRBD1 on 6 matching bases. The CDR3 totals 13 residues. Germline CDR1 reads SGHNT; CDR2 reads YYREEE (reference sequence). V lost 4 bases and J 1 base, leaving 9 bases between the germline ends. The CDR3 DNA follows: TGTGCCAGCAGCGAACAGGGATCCTACGAGCAGTACGTC. Translation gives CASSEQGSYEQYV.